The 19 T cell receptor beta chains below come from one sample, sequenced in a study of T cell responses to AZD1222 COVID-19 vaccine. TCRdb keeps only in-frame clones here, not all; method: immunoSEQ multiplex PCR. The sample has 95,000 to 150,000 clones, around 92% seen once. Sequenced material: peripheral blood, taken on day 0 of AZD1222 vaccination. Receptors originate from an adult in good health.

The chain couples TRBV19 to TRBJ1-5; D ambiguous. The V gene lost 1 base and the J gene lost 2 bases, with 9 bases spanning the gap. There are 15 residues in the CDR3. Per germline, CDR1 LNHDA and CDR2 SQIVND (reference sequence). The CDR3, as DNA: TGTGCCAGTAGTATAGGGGGATATGGCAATCAGCCCCAGCATTTT. Amino acid sequence: CASSIGGYGNQPQHF.

This clone occurred a few times. The chain combines TRBV11-2 with TRBJ1-3; 7 nucleotides match TRBD1. The V gene's germline CDR1 is SGHAT and CDR2 FQNNGV. V lost 4 bases to trimming and J lost 4 bases; unmatched junction nucleotides: 4. The CDR3 is 14 amino acids. CDR3 bases: TGTGCCAGCAGCTCAAGGGACAGAGGAAACACCATATATTTT. Translated: CASSSRDRGNTIYF.

The V and J genes are TRBV19 and TRBJ1-2; D remains unclear. Germline values: CDR1 LNHDA, CDR2 SQIVND (reference sequence). V was shortened by 4 bases and J by 3 bases, with 9 bases between the two germline ends. The CDR3 contains 13 residues. Here the CDR3 DNA reads TGTGCCAGTAGTAGCCACATATACTATGGCTACACCTTC. Its protein product is CASSSHIYYGYTF.

This clone was picked up one time. This chain joins TRBV7-2 and TRBJ2-7, with TRBD2 matching 12 bases. The CDR3 consists of 15 residues. J gave up 2 bases and V 5 bases, and 4 bases lay outside the gene matches. The germline gives CDR1 SGHTA, CDR2 FQGNSA. The CDR3 coding sequence is TGTGCCAGCAGCCTGGCTAGCGGGGGGGCCTACGAGCAGTACTTC. It specifies CASSLASGGAYEQYF. Full variable domain (rest looked up from reference TRBV7-2 and TRBJ2-7): GAGVSQSPSNKVTEKGKDVELRCDPISGHTALYWYRQSLGQGLEFLIYFQGNSAPDKSGLPSDRFSAERTGGSVSTLTIQRTQQEDSAVYLCASSLASGGAYEQYFGPGTRLTVT.

V usage is TRBV5-1 and J usage is TRBJ2-1, with 8 bases that match TRBD2. This CDR3 region has 16 residues. Germline-derived CDR1 and CDR2 are SGHRS and YFSETQ. V shed 0 bases, J shed 8 bases, and the junction held 10 bases outside the gene matches. CDR3 loop: CASSLATAGGLDEQFF. The CDR3 DNA reads as TGCGCCAGCAGCTTGGCCACGGCGGGGGGTCTGGATGAGCAGTTCTTC. The full variable domain, in which reference TRBV5-1 and TRBJ2-1 provide the parts outside the CDR3, is KAGVTQTPRYLIKTRGQQVTLSCSPISGHRSVSWYQQTPGQGLQFLFEYFSETQRNKGNFPGRFSGRQFSNSRSEMNVSTLELGDSALYLCASSLATAGGLDEQFFGPGTRLTVL.

This clone was recorded only once. This rearrangement joins TRBV7-9 to TRBJ1-2, with a weak D call TRBD1 (5 bases). In germline, CDR1 is SEHNR, CDR2 FQNEAQ (reference sequence). This CDR3 has 15 residues. The ends were cut back, 5 bases at V and 0 bases at J, with 13 bases in the middle. The CDR3 reads CASSRQPTPNYGYTF. The CDR3 region has the DNA TGTGCCAGCAGCCGACAGCCAACACCTAACTATGGCTACACCTTC.

This clone was detected only once. The genes are TRBV11-2 and TRBJ2-2; 10 bases match TRBD1. V gave up 8 bases and J gave up 4 bases; unmatched junction bases: 7. The germline V gene encodes CDR1 SGHAT and CDR2 FQNNGV. This CDR3 region has 15 residues. CDR3 DNA: TGTGCCAGCGCTCGGACAGGGGGGTTCACCGGGGAGCTGTTTTTT. Protein product: CASARTGGFTGELFF.

The rearrangement uses TRBV5-4 and TRBJ1-4, with a tentative D call TRBD1 (6 bases). Germline V gives CDR1 SGHNT, CDR2 YYREEE (reference sequence). V was pared by 5 bases and J by 8 bases, with 13 bases between. The CDR3 covers 13 residues. CDR3 DNA sequence: TGTGCCAGCAGTCACCGACAGGAAGAAAAACTGTTTTTT. Protein sequence: CASSHRQEEKLFF.

The gene calls are TRBV12-3 or TRBV12-4 and TRBJ1-2, with a possible D match to TRBD1 (6 bases). CDR3 size: 13 residues. V was clipped by 6 bases and J by 2 bases, with 10 bases between them. The chain's CDR3 is CASRGGRNYGYTF. As DNA, the CDR3 is TGTGCCAGCAGGGGGGGGCGGAACTATGGCTACACCTTC.

J is TRBJ1-2 and V is TRBV3-1 (or the pseudogene TRBV3-2); no reliable D call. The germline gives CDR1 LGHDT, CDR2 YNNKEL (reference sequence). V lost 2 bases and J 8 bases, leaving 9 bases between the germline ends. The CDR3 consists of 12 residues. The CDR3 nucleotides read TGTGCCAGCAGCCAAATCTCGAGCGGCTACACCTTC. Amino acid sequence: CASSQISSGYTF.

V usage is TRBV28 and J usage is TRBJ1-5; 9 bases are a match to TRBD1. From germline, CDR1 is MDHEN and CDR2 SYDVKM. This CDR3 has 14 residues. J lost 2 bases, V lost 5 bases, and 1 base had no gene match. CDR3 bases: TGTGCCAGCAGTGGGGACAGGGGCAATCAGCCCCAGCATTTT. Its translation: CASSGDRGNQPQHF. The full variable domain, with the rest looked up from reference TRBV28 and TRBJ1-5, is DVKVTQSSRYLVKRTGEKVFLECVQDMDHENMFWYRQDPGLGLRLIYFSYDVKMKEKGDIPEGYSVSREKKERFSLILESASTNQTSMYLCASSGDRGNQPQHFGDGTRLSIL.

The chain carries TRBV2 and TRBJ1-1; D is undetermined. The CDR3 covers 13 residues. Trimming pared 4 bases from V and 4 bases from J, leaving 10 bases between. CDR1 SNHLY and CDR2 FYNNEI come from the germline V gene. The CDR3 coding sequence is TGTGCCAGCAGTGTGGGGTTCGCCACTGAAGCTTTCTTT. This encodes CASSVGFATEAFF.

The chain links TRBV10-1 to TRBJ1-1, with 7 bases aligning to TRBD1. Losses at the gene ends were 2 bases for V and 2 bases for J; bases not matched to a gene: 5. The CDR3 extends over 15 amino acids. Germline V gives CDR1 WNHNN, CDR2 SYGVQD (reference sequence). In DNA form, the CDR3 reads TGCGCCAGCAGTGAGACACAGGGGCCTAACACTGAAGCTTTCTTT. This gives the protein CASSETQGPNTEAFF.

The V call is TRBV27, the J call TRBJ1-3; no clear D. The germline CDR1 and CDR2 sequences are MNHEY and SMNVEV (reference sequence). The CDR3 extends over 15 amino acids. Trimming cost V 6 bases and J 0 bases, with 12 bases left between them. The CDR3 reads CASSLRTVSGNTIYF. As DNA, the CDR3 is TGTGCCAGCAGCCTTCGGACGGTCTCTGGAAACACCATATATTTT.

V is TRBV4-1 and J is TRBJ2-7; the match to TRBD1 covers 9 bases. CDR3 length: 15 residues. The V segment lost 3 bases and the J segment 4 bases; nucleotides outside the gene matches: 7. Germline CDR1 MGHRA, CDR2 YSYEKL. CDR3 coding DNA: TGCGCCAGCAGCCACCCTGGACAGGGGAAGTACGAGCAGTACTTC. Its protein is CASSHPGQGKYEQYF.

The V and J genes are TRBV2 and TRBJ1-6, with D possibly matching TRBD1 (5 bases). V dropped 1 base and J dropped 4 bases, with 8 bases sitting between them. Germline CDR1 is SNHLY and CDR2 is FYNNEI. CDR3 length: 15 residues. CDR3 residues: CASSEGGLYNSPLHF. Here the CDR3 DNA reads TGTGCCAGCAGTGAAGGGGGCCTTTATAATTCACCCCTCCACTTT.

The chain recombines TRBV7-2 with TRBJ1-1, with D unresolved. CDR3 size: 13 residues. From germline, CDR1 is SGHTA and CDR2 FQGNSA. Trimming cost V 3 bases and J 2 bases, with 7 bases left between them. The CDR3 DNA is TGTGCCAGCAGCTTCTTCGGAAACACTGAAGCTTTCTTT. Protein: CASSFFGNTEAFF.

This chain uses TRBV28 with TRBJ1-3, with D maybe TRBD1 (5 bases). Germline values: CDR1 MDHEN, CDR2 SYDVKM. The CDR3 is 16 amino acids. Trimming left V 6 bases short and J 3 bases short, with 18 bases between. CDR3 nucleotides: TGTGCCAGCAGCTCTCTCGGGACCCCGGGTGGAAACACCATATATTTT. Translated, it gives CASSSLGTPGGNTIYF.

The rearrangement joins TRBV28 to TRBJ2-3; the match to TRBD2 covers 7 bases. The CDR3 totals 14 residues. Germline V gene sequence: CDR1 MDHEN, CDR2 SYDVKM. Trimming cost V 3 bases and J 4 bases; bases outside gene matches: 4. CDR3 coding DNA: TGTGCCAGCAGTTTTTGGGCGGGAGCAGATACGCAGTATTTT. It yields the protein CASSFWAGADTQYF.